These 32 T cell receptor beta chains were all obtained from the same sample, sequenced in a study of T-cell memory formation after mild COVID-19. TCRdb re-derived calls from the 5' RACE reads in MiXCR, one entry per CDR3 protein. This sample carries under 350,000 distinct CDR3 sequences, around 15% of them seen once, and the ten largest clones take less than 30%. The sample taken for sequencing was PBMCs or a T cell subset sorted from them (not recorded which). The receptors originated from a man aged 18 to 35 who had mild COVID-19 (a few samples of this study predate the infection). Cell type and time point are not known.

This sequence joins TRBV30 and TRBJ2-3, with D uncertain. Germline V gene sequence: CDR1 GTSNPN, CDR2 SVGIG (reference sequence). The CDR3 is made up of 13 amino acids. Trimming stripped 2 bases from V and 2 bases from J, with 8 bases between. CDR3 sequence reads: CAWSSTLTDTQYF. The CDR3 DNA follows: TGTGCCTGGAGTTCGACCCTCACAGATACGCAGTATTTT.

This clonotype was detected a few times. The CDR3 DNA is TGTGCCAGCAGCTCCCCCCGGGGATCGACGGCAGATACGCAGTATTTT. This codes for CASSSPRGSTADTQYF. The chain uses TRBV7-8 and TRBJ2-3; D is perhaps TRBD2 (5 bases). CDR3 length equals 16 residues. V dropped 4 bases and J dropped 4 bases, with 18 bases sitting between them. The germline gives CDR1 SGHVS, CDR2 FQNEAQ.

The chain is built from TRBV27 and TRBJ2-3; TRBD1 matches 9 bases. CDR1 MNHEY and CDR2 SMNVEV come from the germline V gene (reference sequence). The CDR3 contains 14 residues. With 8 bases clipped from V and 2 bases from J, the junction kept 5 bases outside the gene matches. CDR3 residues: CASRRDRATDTQYF. The CDR3 DNA is TGTGCCAGCCGTCGGGACAGGGCCACAGATACGCAGTATTTT.

Of note for this clonotype: This clone may be a read error of a much larger clone one base away. V is TRBV27 and J is TRBJ2-7; TRBD1 aligns across 8 bases. The CDR3 has 13 amino acids. From germline, CDR1 is MNHEY and CDR2 SMNVEV (reference sequence). Trimming cost V 9 bases and J 3 bases; bases outside gene matches: 7. CDR3 nucleotides: TGTGCCAGAAGCCCCGGGACAGGCTACGAGCAGTACTTC. The encoded protein is CARSPGTGYEQYF.

This clonotype showed up many times. The chain employs TRBV29-1 and TRBJ2-5; maybe TRBD2 (8 bases). CDR1 is SQVTM and CDR2 is ANQGSEA in the germline V gene. The CDR3 covers 17 residues. V lost 2 bases and J lost 3, with 22 bases in between. CDR3 sequence: CSVELQGGLVMEETQYF. The CDR3 DNA sequence: TGCAGCGTTGAACTCCAGGGGGGACTAGTCATGGAAGAGACCCAGTACTTC.

The genes are TRBV5-4 and TRBJ2-1; 9 bases fit TRBD1. The V segment lost 0 bases and the J segment 12 bases; nucleotides outside the gene matches: 10. The CDR3 contains 15 residues. Germline CDR1 and CDR2: SGHNT and YYREEE (reference sequence). CDR3 sequence (DNA): TGTGCCAGCAGCTTGGGACAGGGGGGAGAGATTTCGCAGTTCTTC. Amino acid sequence: CASSLGQGGEISQFF.

There are a few counts of this clonotype. The J gene is TRBJ1-4, the V gene TRBV4-3; possibly TRBD1 for D (6 bases). Germline assignment: CDR1 LGHNA and CDR2 YSLEER. The CDR3 is 14 amino acids. Trimming shortened V by 0 bases and J by 7 bases, and 9 bases separated the two germline ends. The CDR3 spells CASSQDRTVEKLFF. The CDR3 nucleotides are TGCGCCAGCAGCCAAGATAGGACAGTTGAAAAACTGTTTTTT.

This clonotype came up a few times. The rearrangement links TRBV5-1 to TRBJ2-6, with a possible D match to TRBD2 (5 bases). The CDR3 is 15 residues long. Germline CDR1 is SGHRS and CDR2 is YFSETQ. V was cut by 3 bases and J by 2 bases, with 9 bases left in between. The CDR3 protein is CASSWGAAGANVLTF. CDR3 DNA sequence: TGCGCCAGCAGCTGGGGAGCCGCTGGGGCCAACGTCCTGACTTTC.

This clonotype was detected only a few times. The chain carries TRBV3-1 and TRBJ2-1; D is undetermined. Trimming removed 4 bases from V and 8 bases from J, with 18 bases in between. CDR3 length: 15 residues. Germline V gives CDR1 LGHDT, CDR2 YNNKEL (reference sequence). CDR3 protein: CASSPPTAYADEQFF. In DNA, the CDR3 is TGTGCCAGCAGCCCCCCGACTGCATACGCCGATGAGCAGTTCTTC.

This clonotype was seen only a few times. This sequence joins TRBV5-1 and TRBJ2-7; TRBD1 matches 9 bases. Losses at the gene ends were 4 bases for V and 3 bases for J; bases not matched to a gene: 11. The CDR3 runs 16 residues. In germline, CDR1 is SGHRS, CDR2 YFSETQ. CDR3 DNA: TGCGCCAGCAGCCTAAATACAGGGGGCGTTCACTACGAGCAGTACTTC. This encodes CASSLNTGGVHYEQYF.

This clonotype was seen only a few times. This chain joins TRBV5-1 and TRBJ2-5; 11 nucleotides line up with TRBD2. V trimming: 4 bases; J trimming: 0 bases; junction bases outside the gene matches: 5. Germline V gene lookup returns CDR1 SGHRS and CDR2 YFSETQ. The CDR3 totals 16 residues. CDR3 in amino acids: CASSRGTSGHQETQYF. CDR3 nucleotide sequence: TGCGCCAGCAGCCGCGGGACTAGCGGACACCAAGAGACCCAGTACTTC.

J is TRBJ1-5 and V is TRBV6-6; D call uncertain. The CDR3 has 12 amino acids. V was shortened by 2 bases and J by 5 bases, with 4 bases between the two germline ends. Germline lookup yields CDR1 MNHNY and CDR2 SVGAGI (reference sequence). CDR3 DNA sequence: TGTGCCAGCAGTTACGGTGATCAGCCCCAGCATTTT. Its protein is CASSYGDQPQHF.

There are a few counts of this clonotype. The V call is TRBV6-5, the J call TRBJ2-7, with 9 bases identical to TRBD2. Germline loops: CDR1 MNHEY, CDR2 SVGAGI. The CDR3 length is 14 residues. Trimming cost V 7 bases and J 0 bases; bases outside gene matches: 4. CDR3 in amino acids: CASTSGVNSYEQYF. For the CDR3, the DNA is TGTGCCAGCACTAGCGGGGTAAACTCCTACGAGCAGTACTTC.

Only a few counts were recorded for this clonotype. The chain joins TRBV10-2 to TRBJ2-7; no firm D call. Trimming left V 4 bases short and J 2 bases short, with 9 bases between. There are 13 residues in the CDR3. Germline CDR1 is WSHSY and CDR2 is SAAADI. The chain's CDR3 is CASSVAGPYEQYF. The CDR3 DNA reads TGCGCCAGCAGTGTGGCTGGCCCCTACGAGCAGTACTTC.

This chain links TRBV7-2 with TRBJ2-4, with D possibly TRBD1 on 6 matching bases. V lost 1 base, J lost 9 bases, and 19 bases lay in between. Germline values: CDR1 SGHTA, CDR2 FQGNSA. This CDR3 has 16 amino acids. The CDR3 sequence is CASSLEFRAPQGIQYF. CDR3 DNA: TGTGCCAGCAGCTTAGAGTTTCGGGCCCCACAGGGCATTCAGTACTTC.

V gene TRBV4-2 combines with J gene TRBJ1-4; TRBD1 matches at 7 bases. The V and J ends lost 4 bases and 7 bases, in that order; junction bases with no gene match: 12. There are 16 residues in the CDR3. The germline V gene has CDR1 LGHNA and CDR2 YNFKEQ. CDR3 sequence reads: CASSPSGTDGGEKLFF. In DNA, the CDR3 is TGTGCCAGCAGCCCATCCGGGACAGATGGGGGTGAAAAACTGTTTTTT.

This clonotype has only a few counts. The V gene is TRBV5-5, the J gene TRBJ1-4; D not certain. With 0 bases removed from V and 8 bases from J, the gap between germline ends came to 11 bases. The CDR3 consists of 14 residues. CDR1 and CDR2 from the germline V gene are SGHKS and YYEKEE (reference sequence). The chain's CDR3 is CASSLAELEEKLFF. Here the CDR3 DNA reads TGTGCCAGCAGCTTGGCAGAGCTGGAGGAAAAACTGTTTTTT. Together with reference TRBV5-5 and TRBJ1-4, the CDR3 gives the full variable domain: DAGVTQSPTHLIKTRGQQVTLRCSPISGHKSVSWYQQVLGQGPQFIFQYYEKEERGRGNFPDRFSARQFPNYSSELNVNALLLGDSALYLCASSLAELEEKLFFGSGTQLSVL.

CDR3 DNA: TGTGCCAGCAGCTTAGTTAGCGGGGGACTTAATGAGCAGTTCTTC. This translates into CASSLVSGGLNEQFF. The V call is TRBV7-2, the J call TRBJ2-1, with 9 bases that match TRBD2. The CDR3 sequence is 15 residues long. The J segment lost 7 bases and the V segment lost 1 base, leaving 5 bases of the junction unmatched. The germline V gene has CDR1 SGHTA and CDR2 FQGNSA.

This rearrangement joins TRBV20-1 to TRBJ1-3; 11 bases align to TRBD1. Trimming at V came to 0 bases and at J to 8 bases, leaving 3 bases not matched to a gene. Germline V gene sequence: CDR1 DFQATT, CDR2 SNEGSKA (reference sequence). This CDR3 is 14 amino acids long. As DNA, the CDR3 is TGCAGTGCTAGAGATGGGACAGGGGGGGACACCATATATTTT. This translates into CSARDGTGGDTIYF.

CDR3 region: CASSLEPGIRPLHF. Here the CDR3 DNA reads TGCGCCAGCAGCTTGGAGCCAGGGATTAGACCCCTCCACTTT. V gene TRBV5-1 combines with J gene TRBJ1-6; tentative D call: TRBD1 (5 bases). From germline, CDR1 is SGHRS and CDR2 YFSETQ. With 0 bases removed from V and 12 bases from J, the gap between germline ends came to 13 bases. The CDR3 runs to 14 residues.

The genes are TRBV4-3 and TRBJ2-7, with D perhaps matching TRBD1 (6 bases). The V end was cut by 3 bases, the J end by 2 bases, with 14 bases between. The CDR3 totals 15 residues. Germline lookup yields CDR1 LGHNA and CDR2 YSLEER. Here the CDR3 DNA reads TGCGCCAGCAGCCACGCCAGGGGACCTACCTACGAGCAGTACTTC. Amino acids: CASSHARGPTYEQYF.

This clonotype was detected ten times or more. The chain is built from TRBV12-3 or TRBV12-4 and TRBJ1-5; weak D call: TRBD1 (6 bases). Trimming pared 6 bases from V and 0 bases from J, leaving 12 bases between. CDR3 length: 15 residues. For the CDR3, the DNA is TGTGCCAGCAGCGCAGGGGAGGGTAGCAATCAGCCCCAGCATTTT. It yields the protein CASSAGEGSNQPQHF.

This clonotype was seen a handful of times. The chain joins TRBV5-5 to TRBJ2-2, with 8 bases that match TRBD1. Trimming took 2 bases from V and 3 from J; bases not matched to a gene: 6. The CDR3 runs 16 residues. The germline gives CDR1 SGHKS, CDR2 YYEKEE (reference sequence). The CDR3 region is CASSFPTGADTGELFF. The CDR3 DNA reads as TGTGCCAGCAGCTTTCCGACAGGGGCGGACACCGGGGAGCTGTTTTTT.

This clonotype turned up a few times. The chain joins TRBV4-1 to TRBJ2-3, with D tentatively TRBD1 (6 bases). The ends were cut back, 2 bases at V and 4 bases at J, with 10 bases in the middle. Germline lookup yields CDR1 MGHRA and CDR2 YSYEKL. This CDR3 is 14 amino acids long. The CDR3 region is CASSQPRQADTQYF. The DNA for the CDR3 is TGCGCCAGCAGCCAACCGCGACAGGCAGATACGCAGTATTTT.

V usage is TRBV11-2 and J usage is TRBJ2-5; D gene unclear. Between the trimmed V and J ends, which lost 4 bases and 2 bases, there was a span of 8 bases. This CDR3 is 13 amino acids long. Germline CDR1 is SGHAT and CDR2 is FQNNGV. The CDR3 reads CASSSSPQETQYF. The CDR3, as DNA: TGTGCCAGCAGCTCAAGCCCACAAGAGACCCAGTACTTC.

The chain employs TRBV7-3 and TRBJ2-3; no firm D call. Germline CDR1 reads SGHTA; CDR2 reads FQGTGA. The CDR3 extends over 12 amino acids. V lost 3 bases and J lost 6, with 7 bases in between. The CDR3 reads CASSFLEDTQYF. CDR3 DNA: TGTGCCAGCAGCTTCCTGGAGGATACGCAGTATTTT.

This clonotype was seen only once. J is TRBJ2-3 and V is TRBV7-2, with a weak D call TRBD2 (6 bases). Germline CDR1 SGHTA, CDR2 FQGNSA. V shed 1 base and J shed 6 bases, with 11 bases lying between them. The CDR3 covers 14 residues. CDR3 sequence: CASSLGGDVDTQYF. In DNA, the CDR3 is TGTGCCAGCAGCTTAGGGGGGGACGTGGATACGCAGTATTTT.

This clonotype was seen only a few times. The V call is TRBV5-5, the J call TRBJ2-1; 7 positions agree with TRBD1. V lost 6 bases, J lost 6 bases, and 24 bases stayed unmatched. This CDR3 is built from 19 residues. Per the germline V gene, CDR1 is SGHKS and CDR2 is YYEKEE (reference sequence). The CDR3 reads CASTQAGTDSYLALNEQFF. CDR3 DNA sequence: TGTGCCAGCACCCAAGCCGGGACAGATAGTTACTTAGCCCTCAATGAGCAGTTCTTC.

The J gene is TRBJ1-2, the V gene TRBV6-5; no definite D call. The V end was cut by 6 bases, the J end by 4 bases, with 12 bases between. CDR1 and CDR2 (germline): MNHEY, SVGAGI. CDR3 size: 13 residues. The CDR3 nucleotides read TGTGCCAGCAGGGCGCAGATACGCTATGGCTACACCTTC. Its translation: CASRAQIRYGYTF.

This clonotype came up a few times. The chain combines TRBV5-1 with TRBJ2-3; TRBD1 agrees at 9 bases. The CDR3 loop spans 18 amino acids. CDR1 is SGHRS, CDR2 YFSETQ, per germline. V shed 4 bases, J shed 2 bases, and the junction held 14 bases outside the gene matches. Here the CDR3 reads CASSAGTGRSHFTDTQYF. The CDR3 nucleotides read TGCGCCAGCAGCGCCGGGACAGGGAGAAGCCACTTCACAGATACGCAGTATTTT.

This clonotype was recorded a few times. J is TRBJ2-7 and V is TRBV7-9; tentatively, D is TRBD2 (7 bases). The CDR3 totals 15 residues. Germline values: CDR1 SEHNR, CDR2 FQNEAQ (reference sequence). Trimming stripped 6 bases from V and 4 bases from J, with 19 bases between. CDR3 in amino acids: CASSGGAETVYEQYF. The DNA for the CDR3 is TGTGCCAGCAGTGGGGGGGCAGAGACAGTATACGAGCAGTACTTC.

This clonotype was seen many times. The chain links TRBV5-1 to TRBJ2-1, with D perhaps matching TRBD2 (5 bases). The germline CDR1 and CDR2 sequences are SGHRS and YFSETQ. The CDR3 is 16 residues long. Trimming shortened V by 4 bases and J by 6 bases, and 20 bases separated the two germline ends. The CDR3 region has the DNA TGCGCCAGCAGCCCAAGTCGGGGAAGGTCCCCCAATGAGCAGTTCTTC. It specifies CASSPSRGRSPNEQFF.